This is a list of T cell receptor beta chains from one sample in a study of long-term antiretroviral therapy in people with HIV. Repertoires were generated with immunoSEQ multiplex PCR, while TCRdb's copy carries only in-frame clones and drops some. The table records about 30,000 clones, over 90% of them present only once. Specimen: unsorted PBMCs, collected about 6.5 years after starting antiretroviral therapy. All receptors derive from a woman aged 40 to 50 with HIV. The CDR3 runs from the conserved cysteine through the conserved F or W. A D gene is named only where the DNA matches it firmly. The size entry is marked missing in some rows and otherwise reads once, few, many or a size class.

j_call clone_size v_call d_call cdr3_aa cdr3_nt
TRBJ2-7 once TRBV7-2 TRBD2 CASSLRLAGGYEQYF TGTGCCAGCAGCTTAAGACTAGCGGGGGGCTACGAGCAGTACTTC
TRBJ1-5 . TRBV4-1 . CASSHAGGRTLSNQPQHF TGCGCCAGCAGCCATGCGGGGGGCAGGACCCTAAGCAATCAGCCCCAGCATTTT
TRBJ2-7 once TRBV5-1 . CASVEGHEQYF TGCGCCAGCGTTGAGGGGCACGAGCAGTACTTC
TRBJ1-1 . TRBV6-5 . CASSYSAGQNTEAFF TGTGCCAGCAGTTACTCGGCGGGGCAAAACACTGAAGCTTTCTTT
TRBJ2-1 . TRBV25-1 . CASSVIGTAYNEQFF TGTGCCAGCAGTGTTATCGGGACGGCTTACAATGAGCAGTTCTTC
TRBJ2-1 . TRBV7-9 . CASSEGKRNEQFF TGTGCCAGCAGCGAAGGAAAGAGAAATGAGCAGTTCTTC
TRBJ1-4 . TRBV18 . CASSPRGGGKLFF TGTGCCAGCTCACCTCGCGGGGGAGGAAAACTGTTTTTT
TRBJ1-5 . TRBV19 TRBD1 CASSLHRGPNQPQHF TGTGCCAGTAGTCTCCACAGGGGGCCCAATCAGCCCCAGCATTTT
TRBJ2-7 . TRBV11-2 TRBD1 CASSKIWGQGTYEQYF TGTGCCAGCAGCAAAATATGGGGACAGGGCACCTACGAGCAGTACTTC
TRBJ2-3 . TRBV6-6 . CASSTPARSDTQYF TGTGCCAGCAGTACACCGGCGCGGAGTGATACGCAGTATTTT